One sample yielded the 16 T cell receptor beta chains listed below, sequenced in a study of Tregs in tolerant kidney transplant recipients. Some clones are missing from TCRdb's copy, which holds only in-frame ones; the method was immunoSEQ multiplex PCR. The table records about 110,000 clones, roughly 89% of them present only once. Sequencing used CD4+ T cells from blood, obtained before the transplant. These receptors were taken from a human donor who received a combined kidney and bone marrow transplant.

This chain joins TRBV5-1 and TRBJ1-5; D is uncertain. V was clipped by 1 base and J by 2 bases, with 10 bases between them. This CDR3 spans 15 amino acids. Germline loops: CDR1 SGHRS, CDR2 YFSETQ. The CDR3 DNA follows: TGCGCCAGCAGCTTGAACGGGGTTGGCAATCAGCCCCAGCATTTT. Translating it yields CASSLNGVGNQPQHF.

The chain links TRBV4-2 to TRBJ2-3, with D possibly matching TRBD2 (6 bases). The CDR3 is made up of 17 amino acids. Trimming left V 0 bases short and J 1 base short, with 14 bases between. Germline assignment: CDR1 LGHNA and CDR2 YNFKEQ. As DNA, the CDR3 is TGTGCCAGCAGCCAAGAGAGGTCCGGGGGAGGCACAGATACGCAGTATTTT. Its translation: CASSQERSGGGTDTQYF.

V is TRBV18 and J is TRBJ2-1; 8 bases are a match to TRBD2. In germline, CDR1 is KGHSH, CDR2 LQKENI. V gave up 6 bases and J gave up 4 bases; unmatched junction bases: 8. This CDR3 is built from 15 residues. The CDR3 here is CASSPRTSGYNEQFF. Written as DNA, the CDR3 is TGTGCCAGCTCCCCGCGAACTAGCGGTTACAATGAGCAGTTCTTC.

This clone was seen more than once but under ten times. DNA for the CDR3: TGTGCCAGCAGCCTCGAGGCGTATCAGCCCCAGCATTTT. This sequence encodes CASSLEAYQPQHF. The chain uses TRBV28 and TRBJ1-5; D gene ambiguous. From germline, CDR1 is MDHEN and CDR2 SYDVKM. This CDR3 is 13 amino acids long. V was shortened by 6 bases and J by 5 bases, with 11 bases between the two germline ends. The whole variable domain, remainder taken from reference TRBV28 and TRBJ1-5, is DVKVTQSSRYLVKRTGEKVFLECVQDMDHENMFWYRQDPGLGLRLIYFSYDVKMKEKGDIPEGYSVSREKKERFSLILESASTNQTSMYLCASSLEAYQPQHFGDGTRLSIL.

V is TRBV10-2 and J is TRBJ2-5, with D possibly being TRBD2 (6 bases). The CDR3 covers 13 residues. Per the germline V gene, CDR1 is WSHSY and CDR2 is SAAADI. V was pared by 6 bases and J by 5 bases, with 13 bases between. The CDR3 bases are TGCGCCAGCAGCTTGGGGGGTCGGGAGACCCAGTACTTC. Protein: CASSLGGRETQYF.

The chain uses TRBV6-1 and TRBJ1-1; 8 bases align to TRBD1. This CDR3 is 13 amino acids long. Germline trimming cut 8 bases from V and 5 bases from J; bases unmatched to any gene: 7. Looked up from germline, CDR1 is MNHNS and CDR2 is SASEGT. The CDR3 protein is CASVTGGWTEAFF. As DNA, the CDR3 is TGTGCCAGCGTCACAGGGGGATGGACTGAAGCTTTCTTT.

The chain's CDR3 is CASLGDLYGYTF. Here the CDR3 DNA reads TGTGCCAGCCTGGGAGACCTCTATGGCTACACCTTC. The chain recombines TRBV28 with TRBJ1-2; the D is unclear. Germline V CDR1 and CDR2: MDHEN, SYDVKM. CDR3 length: 12 residues. V lost 8 bases to trimming and J lost 4 bases, with 11 bases between them.

The rearrangement joins TRBV5-1 to TRBJ2-6, with TRBD1 matching 11 bases. Germline CDR1 is SGHRS and CDR2 is YFSETQ. V lost 4 bases to trimming and J lost 1 base; unmatched junction nucleotides: 7. This CDR3 comprises 18 residues. The CDR3 nucleotides read TGCGCCAGCAGCCAAACCGGGACAGGGGGGTCTGGGGCCAACGTCCTGACTTTC. Translation: CASSQTGTGGSGANVLTF.

The V call is TRBV7-9, the J call TRBJ1-2; 7 bases are shared with TRBD1. Per germline, CDR1 SEHNR and CDR2 FQNEAQ (reference sequence). This CDR3 has 15 residues. V shed 2 bases and J 4 bases; nucleotides not matched to a gene: 7. The chain's CDR3 is CASSLINSGGYGYTF. The CDR3 DNA follows: TGTGCCAGCAGCTTAATAAATTCAGGGGGCTATGGCTACACCTTC.

The chain couples TRBV5-4 to TRBJ1-2; D perhaps matches TRBD1 (5 bases). Germline CDR1 SGHNT, CDR2 YYREEE (reference sequence). The CDR3 runs to 15 residues. Trimming removed 0 bases from V and 4 bases from J, with 13 bases in between. This CDR3 reads CASSLEGYGGYGYTF. The DNA of the CDR3 is TGTGCCAGCAGCTTGGAAGGGTACGGGGGCTATGGCTACACCTTC.

This chain connects TRBV5-5 to TRBJ1-4; maybe TRBD1 (6 bases). The CDR3 sequence is 15 residues long. The germline V gene has CDR1 SGHKS and CDR2 YYEKEE (reference sequence). Trimming took 0 bases from V and 4 from J, leaving 10 bases between them. CDR3 DNA: TGTGCCAGCAGCTTGGTTACAGGGAATAATGAAAAACTGTTTTTT. This codes for CASSLVTGNNEKLFF.

This chain uses TRBV18 with TRBJ2-3; D unclear. With 6 bases removed from V and 6 bases from J, the gap between germline ends came to 7 bases. The CDR3 is 11 amino acids. The germline V gene encodes CDR1 KGHSH and CDR2 LQKENI. CDR3 nucleotides: TGTGCCAGCTCCCGGGTTGATACGCAGTATTTT. This encodes CASSRVDTQYF.

V and J are TRBV15 and TRBJ2-1; D perhaps matches TRBD1 (5 bases). Germline values: CDR1 LNHNV, CDR2 YYDKDF (reference sequence). V lost 1 base to trimming and J lost 4 bases, with 8 bases between them. This CDR3 has 14 residues. CDR3 sequence reads: CATSRGGLYNEQFF. CDR3 nucleotide sequence: TGTGCCACCAGCAGAGGGGGCTTGTACAATGAGCAGTTCTTC. Variable domain in full (rest from reference TRBV15 and TRBJ2-1): DAMVIQNPRYQVTQFGKPVTLSCSQTLNHNVMYWYQQKSSQAPKLLFHYYDKDFNNEADTPDNFQSRRPNTSFCFLDIRSPGLGDTAMYLCATSRGGLYNEQFFGPGTRLTVL.

The chain carries TRBV4-1 and TRBJ2-2; 7 bases map to TRBD2. Unmatched junction bases numbered 17, after V lost 3 bases and J lost 7 bases. The CDR3 is 18 amino acids. From germline, CDR1 is MGHRA and CDR2 YSYEKL. CDR3 DNA: TGCGCCAGCAGCCACTATCTGGGGCGGGGGAGGTCGGGCGGGGAGCTGTTTTTT. It yields the protein CASSHYLGRGRSGGELFF.

This chain joins TRBV7-9 and TRBJ2-1; D might be TRBD2 (6 bases). Between the trimmed V and J ends, which lost 4 bases and 0 bases, there was a span of 16 bases. Germline V gene sequence: CDR1 SEHNR, CDR2 FQNEAQ (reference sequence). This CDR3 region has 17 residues. The CDR3: CASSSGLSTSSYNEQFF. In DNA, the CDR3 is TGTGCCAGCAGCTCGGGACTTTCCACCTCCTCCTACAATGAGCAGTTCTTC. Together with reference TRBV7-9 and TRBJ2-1, the CDR3 gives the full variable domain: DTGVSQNPRHKITKRGQNVTFRCDPISEHNRLYWYRQTLGQGPEFLTYFQNEAQLEKSRLLSDRFSAERPKGSFSTLEIQRTEQGDSAMYLCASSSGLSTSSYNEQFFGPGTRLTVL.

The rearrangement uses TRBV27 and TRBJ2-3; D possibly corresponds to TRBD2 (6 bases). Trimming took off 2 bases at V and 6 bases at J, with 15 bases between the two ends. There are 15 residues in the CDR3. Germline-derived CDR1 and CDR2 are MNHEY and SMNVEV (reference sequence). CDR3 nucleotides: TGTGCCAGCAGTTTAAACGGGGGACCCTGGGATACGCAGTATTTT. This translates into CASSLNGGPWDTQYF.